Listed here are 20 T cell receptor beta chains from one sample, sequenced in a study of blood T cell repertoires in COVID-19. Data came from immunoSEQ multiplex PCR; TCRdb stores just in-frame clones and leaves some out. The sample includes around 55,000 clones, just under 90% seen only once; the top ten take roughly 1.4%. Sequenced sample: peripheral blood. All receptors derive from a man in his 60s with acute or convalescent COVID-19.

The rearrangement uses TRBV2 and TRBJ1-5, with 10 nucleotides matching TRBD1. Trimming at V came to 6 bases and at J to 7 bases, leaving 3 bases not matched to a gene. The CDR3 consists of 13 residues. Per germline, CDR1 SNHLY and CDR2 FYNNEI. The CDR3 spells CASSGTGAQPQHF. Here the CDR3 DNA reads TGTGCCAGCAGCGGGACAGGGGCCCAGCCCCAGCATTTT.

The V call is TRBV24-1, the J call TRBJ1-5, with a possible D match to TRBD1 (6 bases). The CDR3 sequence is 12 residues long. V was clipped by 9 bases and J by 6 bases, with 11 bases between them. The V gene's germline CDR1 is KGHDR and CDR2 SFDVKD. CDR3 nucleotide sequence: TGTGCCACCGCTACAGGGACTCAGCCCCAGCATTTT. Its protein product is CATATGTQPQHF.

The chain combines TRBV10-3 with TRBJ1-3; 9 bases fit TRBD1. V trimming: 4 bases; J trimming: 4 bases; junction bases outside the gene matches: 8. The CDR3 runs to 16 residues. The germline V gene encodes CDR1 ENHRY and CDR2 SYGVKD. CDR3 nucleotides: TGTGCCATCAGTGCCCCGGACAGGGGCATGGGAAACACCATATATTTT. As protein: CAISAPDRGMGNTIYF.

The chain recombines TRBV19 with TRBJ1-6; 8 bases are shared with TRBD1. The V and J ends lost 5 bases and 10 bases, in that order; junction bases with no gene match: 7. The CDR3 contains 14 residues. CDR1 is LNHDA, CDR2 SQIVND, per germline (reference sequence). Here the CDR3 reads CASSSTTGESPLHF. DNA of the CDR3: TGTGCCAGTAGTTCAACGACAGGGGAATCACCCCTCCACTTT.

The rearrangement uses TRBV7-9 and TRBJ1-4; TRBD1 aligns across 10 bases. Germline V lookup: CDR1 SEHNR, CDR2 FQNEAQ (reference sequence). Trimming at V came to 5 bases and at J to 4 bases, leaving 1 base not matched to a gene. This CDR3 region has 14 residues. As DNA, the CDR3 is TGTGCCAGCAGCCGGGACAGGGGTAATGAAAAACTGTTTTTT. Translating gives CASSRDRGNEKLFF.

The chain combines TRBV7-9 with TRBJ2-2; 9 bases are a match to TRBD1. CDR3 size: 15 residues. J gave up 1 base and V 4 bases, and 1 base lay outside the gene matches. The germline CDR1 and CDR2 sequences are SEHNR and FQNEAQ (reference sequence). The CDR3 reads CASSSGQGNTGELFF. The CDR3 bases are TGTGCCAGCAGCTCGGGACAGGGGAACACCGGGGAGCTGTTTTTT.

The CDR3, as DNA: TGCGCCAGCAGCCACCCCTGGACAGGGAATGGTGGCTACACCTTC. Translation: CASSHPWTGNGGYTF. The J gene is TRBJ1-2, the V gene TRBV4-1; TRBD1 matches 8 bases. The CDR3 totals 15 residues. Germline V gives CDR1 MGHRA, CDR2 YSYEKL. Trimming cost V 3 bases and J 7 bases; bases outside gene matches: 10.

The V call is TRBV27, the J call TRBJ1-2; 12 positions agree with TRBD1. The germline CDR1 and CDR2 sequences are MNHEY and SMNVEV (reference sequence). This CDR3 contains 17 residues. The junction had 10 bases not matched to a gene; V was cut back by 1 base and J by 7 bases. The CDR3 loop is CASSLYNPGQGASGYTF. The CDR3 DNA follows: TGTGCCAGCAGTTTATATAACCCGGGACAGGGGGCAAGTGGCTACACCTTC.

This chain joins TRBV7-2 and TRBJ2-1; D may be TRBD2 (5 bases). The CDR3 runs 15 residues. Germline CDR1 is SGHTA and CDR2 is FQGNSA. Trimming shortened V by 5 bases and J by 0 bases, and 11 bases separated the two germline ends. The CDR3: CASSTDSSSYNEQFF. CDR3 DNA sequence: TGTGCCAGCAGCACGGACTCCAGCTCCTACAATGAGCAGTTCTTC.

CDR3 region: CSADDREFAFF. In DNA, the CDR3 is TGCAGTGCAGACGACAGGGAGTTTGCTTTCTTT. V gene TRBV20-1 combines with J gene TRBJ1-1; 7 bases align to TRBD1. Germline lookup yields CDR1 DFQATT and CDR2 SNEGSKA (reference sequence). The CDR3 extends over 11 amino acids. Trimming removed 6 bases from V and 11 bases from J; junction bases left unmatched: 9.

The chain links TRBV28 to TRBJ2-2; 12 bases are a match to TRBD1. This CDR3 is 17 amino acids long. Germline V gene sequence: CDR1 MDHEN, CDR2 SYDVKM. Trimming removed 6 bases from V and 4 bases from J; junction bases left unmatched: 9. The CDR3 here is CASRSPGQGAITGELFF. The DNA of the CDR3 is TGTGCCAGCAGGTCGCCGGGACAGGGGGCAATCACCGGGGAGCTGTTTTTT.

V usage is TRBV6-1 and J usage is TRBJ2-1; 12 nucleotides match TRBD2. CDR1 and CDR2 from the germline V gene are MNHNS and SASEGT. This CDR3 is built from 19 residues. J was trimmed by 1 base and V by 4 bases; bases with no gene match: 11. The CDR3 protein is CASSVPGGLAGDSYNEQFF. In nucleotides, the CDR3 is TGTGCCAGCAGTGTTCCGGGGGGACTAGCGGGCGATTCCTACAATGAGCAGTTCTTC.

CDR3 nucleotide sequence: TGCGCCAGCAGCCAAGATGACGTTGGCGGGAGGTACAATGAGCAGTTCTTC. Translated: CASSQDDVGGRYNEQFF. This chain joins TRBV4-3 and TRBJ2-1; 8 positions match TRBD2. This CDR3 contains 17 residues. V was pared by 0 bases and J by 4 bases, with 8 bases of the junction left unmatched. Germline CDR1 is LGHNA and CDR2 is YSLEER.

The CDR3 spells CAWSVREGSEAFF. The CDR3 DNA is TGTGCCTGGAGTGTACGGGAGGGATCTGAAGCTTTCTTT. The chain combines TRBV30 with TRBJ1-1; unclear D gene. Trimming removed 0 bases at V and 6 bases at J, with 11 bases between. The CDR3 has 13 amino acids. Germline V gene lookup returns CDR1 GTSNPN and CDR2 SVGIG (reference sequence).

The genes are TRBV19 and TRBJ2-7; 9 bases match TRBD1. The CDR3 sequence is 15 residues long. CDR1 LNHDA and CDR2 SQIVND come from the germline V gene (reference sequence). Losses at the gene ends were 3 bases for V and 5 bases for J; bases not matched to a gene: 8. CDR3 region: CASSISGTGLDEQYF. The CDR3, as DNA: TGTGCCAGTAGTATTTCCGGGACAGGGCTCGACGAGCAGTACTTC.

CDR3 sequence reads: CASSPKPGQSNEQFF. Here the CDR3 DNA reads TGTGCCAGCAGTCCCAAGCCGGGACAGTCCAATGAGCAGTTCTTC. This chain uses TRBV5-4 with TRBJ2-1; 7 bases align to TRBD1. Germline V gene data show CDR1 as SGHNT and CDR2 as YYREEE (reference sequence). V trimming: 5 bases; J trimming: 6 bases; junction bases outside the gene matches: 11. There are 15 residues in the CDR3.

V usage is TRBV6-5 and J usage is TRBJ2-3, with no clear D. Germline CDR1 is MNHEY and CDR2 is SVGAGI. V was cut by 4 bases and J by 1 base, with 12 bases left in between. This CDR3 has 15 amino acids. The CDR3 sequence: CASSSRSRGTDTQYF. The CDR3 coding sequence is TGTGCCAGCAGTTCGCGGTCCCGTGGCACAGATACGCAGTATTTT.

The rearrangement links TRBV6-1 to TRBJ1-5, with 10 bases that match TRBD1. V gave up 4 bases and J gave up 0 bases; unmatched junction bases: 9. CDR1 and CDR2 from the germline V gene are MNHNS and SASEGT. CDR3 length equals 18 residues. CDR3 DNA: TGTGCCAGCAGTGCTCCGACAGGGGGCATCTCTAGCAATCAGCCCCAGCATTTT. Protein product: CASSAPTGGISSNQPQHF.

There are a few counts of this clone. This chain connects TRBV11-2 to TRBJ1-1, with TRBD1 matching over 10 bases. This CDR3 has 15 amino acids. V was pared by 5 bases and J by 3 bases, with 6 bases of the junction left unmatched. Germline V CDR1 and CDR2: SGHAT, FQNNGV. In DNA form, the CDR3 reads TGTGCCAGCAGCCAGGGACAGGGGACGGACACTGAAGCTTTCTTT. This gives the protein CASSQGQGTDTEAFF.

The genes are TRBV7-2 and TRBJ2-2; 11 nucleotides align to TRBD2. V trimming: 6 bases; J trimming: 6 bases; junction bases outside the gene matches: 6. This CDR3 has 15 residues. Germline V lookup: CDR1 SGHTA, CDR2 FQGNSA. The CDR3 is CASRKLAGAPGELFF. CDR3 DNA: TGTGCCAGCAGGAAACTAGCGGGAGCTCCCGGGGAGCTGTTTTTT.